Below are 24 T cell receptor beta chains sequenced from a single sample in a study of beta chain features in type 1 diabetes. Isolated RNA was reverse transcribed in full, so expressed TCRB transcripts were sequenced. Some clones are missing from TCRdb's copy, which holds only in-frame ones; the method was immunoSEQ multiplex PCR. The table has fewer than 200,000 clones, around an eighth seen once; the top ten hold 0.62%. The source material was central memory CD4+ T cells from blood. The receptors were gathered from a woman aged 18-35 years in good health.

J is TRBJ1-3 and V is TRBV27; TRBD1 matches 9 bases. Trimming took 4 bases from V and 1 from J; bases not matched to a gene: 5. The V gene's germline CDR1 is MNHEY and CDR2 SMNVEV (reference sequence). This CDR3 comprises 16 residues. CDR3 nucleotide sequence: TGTGCCAGCAGTTCCGGTGACAGGGGGTCTGGAAACACCATATATTTT. Translated: CASSSGDRGSGNTIYF.

This clone was observed a handful of times. This chain uses TRBV18 with TRBJ1-1; possibly TRBD1 for D (5 bases). Germline CDR1 is KGHSH and CDR2 is LQKENI. CDR3 length: 15 amino acids. V was cut by 1 base and J by 11 bases, with 20 bases left in between. This chain's CDR3 is CASSPRTTLQDRAFF. DNA of the CDR3: TGTGCCAGCTCACCACGGACAACTCTACAGGATAGGGCTTTCTTT.

This clone occurred a few times. The chain joins TRBV6-5 to TRBJ1-2; the match to TRBD1 covers 9 bases. Germline V gene sequence: CDR1 MNHEY, CDR2 SVGAGI. CDR3 length: 14 amino acids. After removal of 6 bases from V and 4 bases from J, the junction contained 6 bases not matched to a gene. The CDR3 spells CASRAGQGFYGYTF. CDR3 bases: TGTGCCAGCAGGGCGGGACAGGGATTCTATGGCTACACCTTC.

The V gene is TRBV7-9, the J gene TRBJ2-5, with D perhaps matching TRBD1 (6 bases). The CDR3 loop spans 15 amino acids. Per the germline V gene, CDR1 is SEHNR and CDR2 is FQNEAQ (reference sequence). V gave up 5 bases and J gave up 2 bases, with 15 bases separating them. This CDR3 is CASSEYRTEQETQYF. The CDR3 DNA sequence: TGTGCCAGCAGCGAATACAGGACAGAACAAGAGACCCAGTACTTC.

J is TRBJ2-1 and V is TRBV13, with TRBD2 matching over 9 bases. CDR3 length: 12 residues. Losses at the gene ends were 8 bases for V and 8 bases for J; bases not matched to a gene: 4. The V gene's germline CDR1 is PRHDT and CDR2 FYEKMQ (reference sequence). The DNA for the CDR3 is TGTGCCAGCGGGGGACTAGCCGATGAGCAGTTCTTC. Residues: CASGGLADEQFF.

This clone was recorded a few times. The sample carries other DNA sequences with the same CDR3. The rearrangement uses TRBV29-1 and TRBJ1-5; tentative D call: TRBD1 (5 bases). The CDR3 spans 12 residues. V dropped 4 bases and J dropped 5 bases, with 9 bases sitting between them. Germline CDR1 is SQVTM and CDR2 is ANQGSEA. The CDR3 loop is CSVGGEDQPQHF. The CDR3 nucleotides are TGCAGCGTTGGGGGGGAGGATCAGCCCCAGCATTTT.

The CDR3 sequence: CASSYSRDNEQFF. The CDR3 DNA sequence: TGTGCCAGCAGTTACTCACGGGACAATGAGCAGTTCTTC. The V call is TRBV6-6, the J call TRBJ2-1; D remains unclear. Trimming took 0 bases from V and 5 from J, leaving 5 bases between them. Germline V gene lookup returns CDR1 MNHNY and CDR2 SVGAGI (reference sequence). The CDR3 spans 13 residues.

This chain links TRBV4-1 with TRBJ2-2; maybe TRBD1 (5 bases). V lost 4 bases and J 5 bases, leaving 11 bases between the germline ends. The germline V gene has CDR1 MGHRA and CDR2 YSYEKL. This CDR3 has 14 amino acids. CDR3 in DNA: TGCGCCAGCAGCCCCCCGACAGAAACCGGGGAGCTGTTTTTT. Translated, it gives CASSPPTETGELFF.

The genes are TRBV7-2 and TRBJ2-7; D might be TRBD2 (5 bases). V was cut by 5 bases and J by 1 base, with 18 bases left in between. CDR3 length equals 16 residues. Germline CDR1 is SGHTA and CDR2 is FQGNSA. CDR3 DNA sequence: TGTGCCAGCAGCCGAACCTTTACTAGTAGGTCCTACGAGCAGTACTTC. Translating it yields CASSRTFTSRSYEQYF.

This clone occurred a few times. This chain links TRBV27 with TRBJ2-1; D is perhaps TRBD2 (6 bases). V lost 5 bases and J 8 bases, leaving 16 bases between the germline ends. The CDR3 extends over 14 amino acids. CDR1 MNHEY and CDR2 SMNVEV come from the germline V gene (reference sequence). DNA of the CDR3: TGTGCCAGCAGTGGGACTGCCCTCTTCCATGAGCAGTTCTTC. It is translated as CASSGTALFHEQFF.

V and J are TRBV19 and TRBJ2-1, with D possibly being TRBD2 (5 bases). The germline V and J ends were trimmed by 5 bases and 8 bases, with 13 bases remaining between them. The CDR3 length is 13 residues. CDR1 and CDR2 from the germline V gene are LNHDA and SQIVND (reference sequence). The CDR3 DNA reads TGTGCCAGTAGTCGAGAGGGTTGGGATGAGCAGTTCTTC. Its protein is CASSREGWDEQFF.

The chain carries TRBV6-5 and TRBJ1-2; 11 bases are a match to TRBD1. Looked up from germline, CDR1 is MNHEY and CDR2 is SVGAGI. This CDR3 is 15 amino acids long. V lost 6 bases to trimming and J lost 8 bases; unmatched junction nucleotides: 11. The CDR3 here is CASSATWGQGVGYTF. CDR3 nucleotide sequence: TGTGCCAGCAGCGCAACTTGGGGACAGGGGGTCGGCTACACCTTC.

V usage is TRBV15 and J usage is TRBJ2-7; 7 bases align to TRBD1. This CDR3 comprises 14 residues. Per germline, CDR1 LNHNV and CDR2 YYDKDF (reference sequence). The V segment lost 5 bases and the J segment 4 bases; nucleotides outside the gene matches: 8. Here the CDR3 DNA reads TGTGCCACCAGCCCGAGACAGGGCCCATACGAGCAGTACTTC. It encodes CATSPRQGPYEQYF.

This clone was seen a handful of times. The gene calls are TRBV30 and TRBJ1-4, with 7 bases that match TRBD1. Trimming cost V 1 base and J 2 bases; bases outside gene matches: 4. Germline loops: CDR1 GTSNPN, CDR2 SVGIG (reference sequence). The CDR3 has 15 residues. CDR3 sequence reads: CAWSAGQVTNEKLFF. CDR3 in DNA: TGTGCCTGGAGTGCTGGACAGGTGACTAATGAAAAACTGTTTTTT.

There are a few counts of this clone. The V and J genes are TRBV7-2 and TRBJ2-7; the D gene is possibly TRBD1 (6 bases). The ends were cut back, 1 base at V and 5 bases at J, with 12 bases in the middle. This CDR3 region has 14 residues. CDR1 is SGHTA, CDR2 FQGNSA, per germline. The DNA for the CDR3 is TGTGCCAGCAGCTTAGGATTACAGGGTGACGAGCAGTACTTC. Protein product: CASSLGLQGDEQYF.

This clone was found once. This chain uses TRBV6-5 with TRBJ1-4; D is possibly TRBD1 (6 bases). Germline assignment: CDR1 MNHEY and CDR2 SVGAGI. The germline V and J ends were trimmed by 0 bases and 7 bases, with 12 bases remaining between them. The CDR3 loop spans 15 amino acids. The CDR3 DNA is TGTGCCAGCAGTTACTCAGGCAGGGGTGGTGAAAAACTGTTTTTT. Its protein is CASSYSGRGGEKLFF.

This clone was picked up a small number of times. The chain joins TRBV6-5 to TRBJ2-3; the match to TRBD1 covers 7 bases. The CDR3 length is 15 residues. V lost 5 bases, J lost 1 base, and 6 bases stayed unmatched. Germline values: CDR1 MNHEY, CDR2 SVGAGI. DNA for the CDR3: TGTGCCAGCAGTGCGATTACAGGGGGCACAGATACGCAGTATTTT. It yields the protein CASSAITGGTDTQYF.

As regards this clone: Its ends do not fully match the called genes, so a read error is possible. V usage is TRBV30 and J usage is TRBJ2-1, with TRBD1 identical over 7 bases. There are 15 residues in the CDR3. Germline lookup yields CDR1 GTSNPN and CDR2 SVGIG (reference sequence). CDR3 DNA sequence: TGTGCCTGGATTGTCAGGACAGGACCTTACAAGGAGCAGTTCTTC. Translation: CAWIVRTGPYKEQFF.

This clone came up a few times. The chain recombines TRBV28 with TRBJ1-5; weak D call: TRBD1 (5 bases). Germline V lookup: CDR1 MDHEN, CDR2 SYDVKM. CDR3 length: 15 residues. The V and J ends lost 5 bases and 0 bases respectively, with 11 bases between them. The CDR3 sequence is CASSIRGNSNQPQHF. The DNA for the CDR3 is TGTGCCAGCAGTATCCGGGGGAATAGCAATCAGCCCCAGCATTTT. Drawing the rest from reference TRBV28 and TRBJ1-5, the complete variable domain is DVKVTQSSRYLVKRTGEKVFLECVQDMDHENMFWYRQDPGLGLRLIYFSYDVKMKEKGDIPEGYSVSREKKERFSLILESASTNQTSMYLCASSIRGNSNQPQHFGDGTRLSIL.

V and J are TRBV13 and TRBJ2-7; 9 nucleotides align to TRBD2. Trimming cost V 0 bases and J 6 bases; bases outside gene matches: 3. The CDR3 loop spans 14 amino acids. Per the germline V gene, CDR1 is PRHDT and CDR2 is FYEKMQ (reference sequence). In DNA, the CDR3 is TGTGCCAGCAGCTTAGGGCGGGAGGGCTTCGAGCAGTACTTC. This sequence encodes CASSLGREGFEQYF.

The genes are TRBV14 and TRBJ2-4; 13 nucleotides match TRBD2. This CDR3 comprises 20 residues. Germline assignment: CDR1 SGHDN and CDR2 FVKESK. V was pared by 1 base and J by 1 base, with 10 bases of the junction left unmatched. In DNA form, the CDR3 reads TGTGCCAGCAGCCAAGGCCCCCTAAGGACTAGCGGGAGTGCCAAAAACATTCAGTACTTC. This gives the protein CASSQGPLRTSGSAKNIQYF.

This chain links TRBV5-1 with TRBJ2-4, with TRBD2 matching 9 bases. In germline, CDR1 is SGHRS, CDR2 YFSETQ. The CDR3 is 14 amino acids. V lost 0 bases and J lost 5; bases outside the gene matches: 0. Here the CDR3 DNA reads TGCGCCAGCAGCTTGGGACTAGCGGAAAACATTCAGTACTTC. This translates into CASSLGLAENIQYF.

V gene TRBV18 combines with J gene TRBJ2-1, with TRBD2 matching 14 bases. The germline CDR1 and CDR2 sequences are KGHSH and LQKENI. CDR3 size: 16 residues. With 6 bases clipped from V and 8 bases from J, the junction kept 9 bases outside the gene matches. Here the CDR3 reads CASSSEGLAGVDEQFF. As DNA, the CDR3 is TGTGCCAGCTCCTCGGAGGGACTAGCGGGAGTAGATGAGCAGTTCTTC.

This clone was observed at least ten times. V and J are TRBV5-1 and TRBJ1-5; possible D gene TRBD1, 6 bases. Between the trimmed V and J ends, which lost 0 bases and 2 bases, there was a span of 12 bases. The CDR3 spans 16 residues. In germline, CDR1 is SGHRS, CDR2 YFSETQ. The CDR3: CASSLGGGRGNQPQHF. In nucleotides, the CDR3 is TGCGCCAGCAGCTTGGGAGGGGGTAGGGGCAATCAGCCCCAGCATTTT.